Listed below are T cell receptor beta chains from one sample, sequenced in a study of Ad26.COV2.S vaccination and SARS-CoV-2 variants. TCRdb's table, derived via immunoSEQ multiplex PCR, lists solely in-frame clones and lacks some. Of 410,000 or so clones in the sample, more than 80% were seen once. The starting material was peripheral blood, obtained in a trial of Ad26.COV2.S vaccine versus placebo. The source is a person aged 18 to 59 who received the Ad26.COV2.S COVID-19 vaccine or a placebo. Both conserved end residues are part of each CDR3. A D gene is named only where the DNA matches it firmly. Rows give clone size only sometimes, using once, few, many, or a class for an expanded clone.

size	V	D	J	DNA	CDR3
few	TRBV6-4	TRBD2	TRBJ2-1	TGTGCCAGCTCTAGCGGGATTTACAATGAGCAGTTCTTC	CASSSGIYNEQFF
.	TRBV5-1	TRBD1	TRBJ1-2	TGCGCCAGCAGCTTAAAGGGACAGAGACATTATGGCTACACCTTC	CASSLKGQRHYGYTF
.	TRBV6-6	TRBD1	TRBJ2-7	TGTGCCAGCAGTAGGACAGGAGCCCTTGCTCGGGGAGAGCAGTACTTC	CASSRTGALARGEQYF
once	TRBV13	TRBD1	TRBJ2-1	TGTGCCAGCAGCTTATGGACAGGGCCGAATGAGCAGTTCTTC	CASSLWTGPNEQFF
.	TRBV12-3/TRBV12-4	.	TRBJ1-1	TGTGCCAGCAGGGGGGACACTTTGAGGGAAGCTTTCTTT	CASRGDTLREAFF
.	TRBV15	.	TRBJ2-1	TGTGCCACCAGCAGAGATGATACAGGGAGAAATGAGCAGTTCTTC	CATSRDDTGRNEQFF
.	TRBV28	.	TRBJ1-1	TGTGCCAGCAGTTTCCCGGATAGGAACACTGAAGCTTTCTTT	CASSFPDRNTEAFF
.	TRBV9	.	TRBJ1-5	TGTGCCAGCAGCGTAGGGCATCTAGATCAGCCCCAGCATTTT	CASSVGHLDQPQHF
.	TRBV30	.	TRBJ2-7	TGTGCCTGGAGAGAACTAGCCCCCTACGAGCAGTACTTC	CAWRELAPYEQYF
.	TRBV12-3/TRBV12-4	.	TRBJ1-1	TGTGCCAGCAGCAAGAGGACAGACACTGAAGCTTTCTTT	CASSKRTDTEAFF
.	TRBV4-2	.	TRBJ1-2	TGTGCCAGCAGCCAAGATCTTGTCAGGGACAATGGCTACACCTTC	CASSQDLVRDNGYTF
.	TRBV30	TRBD2	TRBJ2-3	TGTGCCTGGCGGCTAGCGGGGAGCACAGATACGCAGTATTTT	CAWRLAGSTDTQYF
once	TRBV11-2	TRBD2	TRBJ2-7	TGTGCCAGCAGCTTACCTAGCGGGTCCTACGAGCAGTACTTC	CASSLPSGSYEQYF
.	TRBV28	TRBD1	TRBJ2-1	TGTGCCAGCATGTCCCCGGGACAGGGGGCCAATGAGCAGTTCTTC	CASMSPGQGANEQFF